These 25 T cell receptor beta chains share one sample of origin, sequenced in a study of vaccination effects on CD4 cells after COVID-19. What these receptors recognize is not known. Profiled with immunoSEQ multiplex PCR; TCRdb holds only in-frame clones, not every one. Here the sample spans roughly 50,000 clones, roughly 79% being singletons. Expansion of antigen-specific CD4+ T cells with viral peptide pools was carried out by the ViraFEST assay before sequencing. Following 10 days of culture, CD4+ T cells were isolated. Negative nucleocapsid antibody tests before and after vaccination confirmed no previous SARS-CoV-2 infection. The starting material was CD4+ T cells from PBMCs cultured with HCoV-OC43 spike peptides, obtained before COVID-19 vaccination. Subset given: HCoV-OC43 spike overlapping peptide pool stimulation. The receptors come from a human donor who received a COVID-19 vaccine.

The chain recombines TRBV19 with TRBJ2-3; 9 bases match TRBD2. CDR1 LNHDA and CDR2 SQIVND come from the germline V gene (reference sequence). This CDR3 contains 16 residues. The J segment lost 4 bases and the V segment lost 4 bases, leaving 9 bases of the junction unmatched. The CDR3 region has the DNA TGTGCCAGTAGTAGGGCGGGGGGGCCCGGAGCAGATACGCAGTATTTT. Translated, it gives CASSRAGGPGADTQYF.

V and J are TRBV19 and TRBJ2-6, with 7 bases aligning to TRBD1. The V gene's germline CDR1 is LNHDA and CDR2 SQIVND (reference sequence). CDR3 size: 15 residues. J was trimmed by 4 bases and V by 7 bases; bases with no gene match: 7. The CDR3 region is CASTGQRSGANVLTF. CDR3 in DNA: TGTGCCAGTACGGGACAGAGGTCCGGGGCCAACGTCCTGACTTTC.

This chain joins TRBV28 and TRBJ2-1; D is undetermined. Deletions cut 3 bases from V and 12 bases from J, with 12 bases between. CDR3 length: 12 residues. In germline, CDR1 is MDHEN, CDR2 SYDVKM. The CDR3 coding sequence is TGTGCCAGCAGTTTGGGTGGCGATGGGCAGTTCTTC. It is translated as CASSLGGDGQFF. Full variable domain (remainder filled in from reference TRBV28 and TRBJ2-1): DVKVTQSSRYLVKRTGEKVFLECVQDMDHENMFWYRQDPGLGLRLIYFSYDVKMKEKGDIPEGYSVSREKKERFSLILESASTNQTSMYLCASSLGGDGQFFGPGTRLTVL.

This clone showed up just a few times. V usage is TRBV6-1 and J usage is TRBJ2-7; 8 bases are shared with TRBD1. The CDR3 spans 15 residues. Per germline, CDR1 MNHNS and CDR2 SASEGT. The J segment lost 7 bases and the V segment lost 2 bases, leaving 10 bases of the junction unmatched. CDR3 nucleotides: TGTGCCAGCAGTGAACTGAAGGACAGGGCGCGGGAGCAGTACGTC. Residues: CASSELKDRAREQYV.

This chain connects TRBV18 to TRBJ2-2, with D possibly being TRBD1 or TRBD2 (5 bases each). Germline V gives CDR1 KGHSH, CDR2 LQKENI. Trimming shortened V by 3 bases and J by 0 bases, and 14 bases separated the two germline ends. This CDR3 is 17 amino acids long. As DNA, the CDR3 is TGTGCCAGCTCACCCCCGGGGTCCAGGGCGAACACCGGGGAGCTGTTTTTT. It codes for CASSPPGSRANTGELFF.

This chain connects TRBV4-1 to TRBJ1-6, with unresolved D. CDR1 and CDR2 from the germline V gene are MGHRA and YSYEKL. The CDR3 consists of 14 residues. V lost 0 bases to trimming and J lost 13 bases, with 13 bases between them. CDR3 region: CASSQDPRSDPLHF. As DNA, the CDR3 is TGCGCCAGCAGCCAAGATCCACGGTCGGATCCCCTCCACTTT.

V gene TRBV5-1 combines with J gene TRBJ1-6; D might be TRBD1 (5 bases). Looked up from germline, CDR1 is SGHRS and CDR2 is YFSETQ. This CDR3 comprises 14 residues. V lost 4 bases to trimming and J lost 8 bases, with 13 bases between them. CDR3 amino acids: CASSRQLDDSPLHF. Here the CDR3 DNA reads TGCGCCAGCAGCCGACAGTTAGATGATTCACCCCTCCACTTT.

The CDR3 protein is CASRTKGASATGELFF. The CDR3 DNA sequence: TGCGCCAGCAGGACAAAGGGGGCTAGCGCCACCGGGGAGCTGTTTTTT. The rearrangement joins TRBV5-1 to TRBJ2-2, with D perhaps TRBD1 (7 bases). The CDR3 has 16 amino acids. V lost 5 bases and J lost 4, with 18 bases in between. CDR1 and CDR2 from the germline V gene are SGHRS and YFSETQ.

The chain uses TRBV6-5 and TRBJ2-3, with a possible D match to TRBD2 (5 bases). Germline loops: CDR1 MNHEY, CDR2 SVGAGI. The CDR3 consists of 16 residues. Trimming took off 3 bases at V and 4 bases at J, with 17 bases between the two ends. In nucleotides, the CDR3 is TGTGCCAGCAGTTATGAGCCCGTACGGGGAGCAGATACGCAGTATTTT. Its translation is CASSYEPVRGADTQYF.

CDR3 amino acids: CASSSGVSTDTQYF. As DNA, the CDR3 is TGTGCCAGTAGTAGCGGGGTTAGCACAGATACGCAGTATTTT. The chain uses TRBV19 and TRBJ2-3; maybe TRBD2 (6 bases). Germline V gives CDR1 LNHDA, CDR2 SQIVND (reference sequence). The V and J ends lost 4 bases and 0 bases respectively, with 8 bases between them. This CDR3 contains 14 residues.

The gene calls are TRBV7-2 and TRBJ2-1; 10 bases line up with TRBD1. V dropped 6 bases and J dropped 8; count of bases not matched to a gene: 13. The CDR3 has 16 amino acids. Germline CDR1 SGHTA, CDR2 FQGNSA. The DNA for the CDR3 is TGTGCCAGCAGTCGTAAAGCGACAGGGGGCGACGATGAGCAGTTCTTC. It encodes CASSRKATGGDDEQFF.

The CDR3 protein is CASSRGTGSYEQYV. In DNA form, the CDR3 reads TGTGCCAGCAGCCGAGGGACAGGCTCCTACGAGCAGTACGTC. V gene TRBV28 combines with J gene TRBJ2-7; 8 positions agree with TRBD1. Unmatched junction bases numbered 4, after V lost 6 bases and J lost 0 bases. The germline CDR1 and CDR2 sequences are MDHEN and SYDVKM. This CDR3 spans 14 amino acids.

This chain connects TRBV6-2 or TRBV6-3 to TRBJ2-7; no clear D. Germline-derived CDR1 and CDR2 are MNHEY and SVGEGT. The CDR3 loop spans 14 amino acids. Trimming stripped 6 bases from V and 2 bases from J, with 14 bases between. This CDR3 is CASSPSGATYEQYV. CDR3 DNA sequence: TGTGCCAGCAGCCCCTCGGGTGCCACCTACGAGCAGTACGTC.

The chain has TRBV28 and TRBJ1-2; 7 bases match TRBD1. The germline CDR1 and CDR2 sequences are MDHEN and SYDVKM. This CDR3 spans 14 amino acids. Germline trimming cut 3 bases from V and 5 bases from J; bases unmatched to any gene: 6. The CDR3 loop is CASSLRGPPYGYTF. CDR3 coding DNA: TGTGCCAGCAGTTTGAGGGGGCCCCCATATGGCTACACCTTC.

The CDR3 reads CASITGVPGELFF. The CDR3, as DNA: TGTGCCAGCATAACAGGGGTCCCCGGGGAGCTGTTTTTT. The genes are TRBV12-3 or TRBV12-4 and TRBJ2-2, with 7 bases fitting TRBD1. The junction had 5 bases not matched to a gene; V was cut back by 7 bases and J by 6 bases. The CDR3 covers 13 residues.

This clone was detected once. The rearrangement joins TRBV19 to TRBJ2-5; D may be TRBD1 (5 bases). The CDR3 is 14 amino acids. CDR1 is LNHDA, CDR2 SQIVND, per germline (reference sequence). Trimming took off 2 bases at V and 4 bases at J, with 11 bases between the two ends. CDR3 nucleotides: TGTGCCAGTAGTATACGGCAGGGAACAGAGACCCAGTACTTC. Its protein is CASSIRQGTETQYF.

The chain has TRBV6-2 or TRBV6-3 and TRBJ2-5; 14 nucleotides align to TRBD2. With 5 bases clipped from V and 5 bases from J, the junction kept 1 base outside the gene matches. This CDR3 region has 14 residues. Germline values: CDR1 MNHEY, CDR2 SVGEGT. The CDR3 reads CASSRTSGGETQYF. In DNA, the CDR3 is TGTGCCAGCAGTCGGACTAGCGGGGGGGAGACCCAGTACTTC.

The V and J genes are TRBV6-2 or TRBV6-3 and TRBJ2-7; D could derive from TRBD1 or TRBD2 (5 bases each). Trimming shortened V by 5 bases and J by 2 bases, and 16 bases separated the two germline ends. Germline V gene sequence: CDR1 MNHEY, CDR2 SVGEGT. The CDR3 spans 15 residues. The CDR3 DNA sequence: TGTGCCAGCAGTCCATACCGGGACGGACCCTACGAGCAGTACGTC. It translates to CASSPYRDGPYEQYV.

The chain links TRBV25-1 to TRBJ2-3, with a tentative D call TRBD1 (5 bases). This CDR3 is built from 14 residues. Per the germline V gene, CDR1 is MGHDK and CDR2 is SYGVNS. Trimming took 6 bases from V and 0 from J, leaving 10 bases between them. The CDR3 DNA reads TGTGCCAGCAGACCAGGGATTAGCACAGATACGCAGTATTTT. Protein product: CASRPGISTDTQYF.

This clone was found a few times. The chain joins TRBV9 to TRBJ2-1; 9 nucleotides agree with TRBD2. CDR1 and CDR2 (germline): SGDLS, YYNGEE. The V and J ends lost 4 bases and 4 bases, in that order; junction bases with no gene match: 9. The CDR3 has 16 amino acids. CDR3 sequence reads: CASSTRGGAVYNEQFF. The CDR3 nucleotides are TGTGCCAGCAGCACCCGCGGGGGGGCGGTTTACAATGAGCAGTTCTTC.

In its sample, this clone was seen once. This chain connects TRBV7-9 to TRBJ2-5; D ambiguous. Germline loops: CDR1 SEHNR, CDR2 FQNEAQ (reference sequence). There are 12 residues in the CDR3. Between the trimmed V and J ends, which lost 4 bases and 3 bases, there was a span of 6 bases. In DNA, the CDR3 is TGTGCCAGCAGCTACAGCGAAGAGACCCAGTACTTC. Amino acid sequence: CASSYSEETQYF.

The rearrangement links TRBV6-5 to TRBJ1-4; no clear D. Germline V CDR1 and CDR2: MNHEY, SVGAGI. The CDR3 length is 11 residues. The V end was cut by 8 bases, the J end by 8 bases, with 9 bases between. The CDR3 loop reads CASHPREKLFF. CDR3 in DNA: TGTGCCAGCCACCCCCGGGAAAAACTGTTTTTT.

V is TRBV9 and J is TRBJ1-1; D unclear. Germline CDR1 and CDR2: SGDLS and YYNGEE. With 0 bases removed from V and 2 bases from J, the gap between germline ends came to 8 bases. The CDR3 runs to 14 residues. The CDR3 here is CASSVVGGNTEAFF. The CDR3 region has the DNA TGTGCCAGCAGCGTAGTTGGAGGAAACACTGAAGCTTTCTTT.

This clone has only a few counts. The junction and the germline gene differ at one end; a read error may be behind it. This chain links TRBV7-3 with TRBJ1-2; a weak D match, TRBD1 (6 bases). CDR1 and CDR2 (germline): SGHTA, FQGTGA. CDR3 length equals 15 residues. The CDR3 coding sequence is TGTGCCAGCAGTTTAACGGGACAAGATAACTATGGCTACACCTTC. This codes for CASSLTGQDNYGYTF. Variable domain in full (rest from reference TRBV7-3 and TRBJ1-2): GAGVSQTPSNKVTEKGKYVELRCDPISGHTALYWYRQSLGQGPEFLIYFQGTGAADDSGLPNDRFFAVRPEGSVSTLKIQRTERGDSAVYLCASSLTGQDNYGYTFGSGTRLTVV.

V usage is TRBV7-9 and J usage is TRBJ1-1, with D perhaps TRBD1 (5 bases). The CDR3 consists of 15 residues. Germline V gene sequence: CDR1 SEHNR, CDR2 FQNEAQ (reference sequence). V was trimmed by 5 bases and J by 1 base, leaving 14 bases between them. CDR3 in amino acids: CASSHEGGANTEAFF. In DNA, the CDR3 is TGTGCCAGCAGCCACGAGGGCGGGGCGAACACTGAAGCTTTCTTT.